The 22 T cell receptor beta chains below come from one sample, sequenced in a study of identical twins. TCRdb itself ran the 5' RACE reads through MiXCR, one entry per CDR3 protein. The profile covers 350,000 or so distinct CDR3 sequences, with roughly 12% appearing a single time and around 7.8% taken by the ten largest. This sample also belongs to another study, concerning yellow fever vaccine responses in identical twins.

Material: CD8+ T cells sorted from blood. These receptors were obtained from a woman younger than 30 in good health.

This clonotype was picked up a small number of times. The rearrangement uses TRBV27 and TRBJ2-7, with TRBD2 identical over 9 bases. The J segment lost 3 bases and the V segment lost 4 bases, leaving 7 bases of the junction unmatched. In germline, CDR1 is MNHEY, CDR2 SMNVEV (reference sequence). This CDR3 is built from 15 residues. In DNA form, the CDR3 reads TGTGCCAGCAGTTCAAGACTAGCGGAGAACTACGAGCAGTACTTC. This translates into CASSSRLAENYEQYF.

This clonotype was seen more than once but under ten times. The gene calls are TRBV7-9 and TRBJ2-1; the D is unclear. The CDR3 has 13 residues. V gave up 5 bases and J gave up 5 bases, with 10 bases separating them. Per the germline V gene, CDR1 is SEHNR and CDR2 is FQNEAQ (reference sequence). The CDR3 DNA sequence: TGTGCCAGCAGCCACAACCCGCACAATGAGCAGTTCTTC. Its translation is CASSHNPHNEQFF. Together with reference TRBV7-9 and TRBJ2-1, the CDR3 gives the full variable domain: DTGVSQNPRHKITKRGQNVTFRCDPISEHNRLYWYRQTLGQGPEFLTYFQNEAQLEKSRLLSDRFSAERPKGSFSTLEIQRTEQGDSAMYLCASSHNPHNEQFFGPGTRLTVL.

This clonotype was detected only a few times. The chain employs TRBV4-1 and TRBJ2-3; 7 bases line up with TRBD1. The germline gives CDR1 MGHRA, CDR2 YSYEKL. Trimming at V came to 3 bases and at J to 1 base, leaving 1 base not matched to a gene. This CDR3 is 14 amino acids long. The CDR3 reads CASSHDRGTDTQYF. In DNA, the CDR3 is TGCGCCAGCAGCCATGACAGGGGCACAGATACGCAGTATTTT.

The CDR3 DNA reads TGTGCCAGCGGGGATGACAACCCCTACGAGCAGTACGTC. Amino acid sequence: CASGDDNPYEQYV. This rearrangement joins TRBV2 to TRBJ2-7; D not resolved. This CDR3 spans 13 amino acids. Germline V gene sequence: CDR1 SNHLY, CDR2 FYNNEI. With 8 bases removed from V and 2 bases from J, the gap between germline ends came to 13 bases.

This clonotype occurred a few times. This sequence joins TRBV28 and TRBJ2-3; perhaps TRBD2 as D (6 bases). This CDR3 has 14 amino acids. V was clipped by 5 bases and J by 2 bases, with 11 bases between them. CDR1 and CDR2 (germline): MDHEN, SYDVKM. CDR3 nucleotides: TGTGCCAGCAGTACTTGGACTAACACAGATACGCAGTATTTT. Its protein is CASSTWTNTDTQYF.

The chain recombines TRBV20-1 with TRBJ2-1, with D uncertain. The CDR3 consists of 11 residues. Per the germline V gene, CDR1 is DFQATT and CDR2 is SNEGSKA (reference sequence). Trimming took off 6 bases at V and 7 bases at J, with 10 bases between the two ends. In DNA, the CDR3 is TGCAGTGCACCAAATGGGAATGAGCAGTTCTTC. Translated, it gives CSAPNGNEQFF.

This clonotype was seen repeatedly, ten times or more. This chain uses TRBV12-3 or TRBV12-4 with TRBJ2-5; 7 bases line up with TRBD2. The CDR3 has 13 amino acids. V lost 7 bases and J lost 4; bases outside the gene matches: 6. The CDR3 sequence: CASKAGERETQYF. The CDR3 DNA reads TGTGCCAGCAAGGCGGGAGAAAGAGAGACCCAGTACTTC.

This clonotype appeared a few times. In DNA form, the CDR3 reads TGTGCCAGCAGCTTAGTAGCGGGTCCGGACAATGAGCAGTTCTTC. This codes for CASSLVAGPDNEQFF. V and J are TRBV13 and TRBJ2-1, with 7 bases matching TRBD2. Unmatched junction bases numbered 5, after V lost 1 base and J lost 5 bases. This CDR3 has 15 amino acids. In germline, CDR1 is PRHDT, CDR2 FYEKMQ (reference sequence).

This clonotype was detected ten times or more. This chain uses TRBV15 with TRBJ2-1; 8 nucleotides align to TRBD1. After removal of 3 bases from V and 1 base from J, the junction contained 5 bases not matched to a gene. From germline, CDR1 is LNHNV and CDR2 YYDKDF (reference sequence). There are 16 residues in the CDR3. The CDR3 sequence is CATSSIDRGSYNEQFF. CDR3 nucleotides: TGTGCCACCAGCAGCATCGACAGGGGTTCCTACAATGAGCAGTTCTTC.

This chain uses TRBV9 with TRBJ2-1, with D perhaps TRBD2 (6 bases). Looked up from germline, CDR1 is SGDLS and CDR2 is YYNGEE. The CDR3 spans 19 residues. Trimming shortened V by 0 bases and J by 0 bases, and 19 bases separated the two germline ends. CDR3 sequence reads: CASSVEAGSLPGSYNEQFF. CDR3 in DNA: TGTGCCAGCAGCGTAGAGGCGGGATCCCTTCCGGGCTCCTACAATGAGCAGTTCTTC.

This chain joins TRBV20-1 and TRBJ1-1; possible D gene TRBD1, 5 bases. CDR1 DFQATT and CDR2 SNEGSKA come from the germline V gene (reference sequence). Between the trimmed V and J ends, which lost 6 bases and 3 bases, there was a span of 14 bases. The CDR3 covers 13 residues. DNA for the CDR3: TGCAGTGCCCAGGGAGGTAGTGACACTGAAGCTTTCTTT. This codes for CSAQGGSDTEAFF.

This clonotype was seen a handful of times. The V and J genes are TRBV12-3 or TRBV12-4 and TRBJ2-1, with 7 bases fitting TRBD1. The CDR3 loop spans 13 amino acids. The junction had 7 bases not matched to a gene; V was cut back by 6 bases and J by 8 bases. CDR3 loop: CASRQDRVYEQFF. The CDR3, as DNA: TGTGCCAGCAGACAAGACAGGGTCTATGAGCAGTTCTTC.

This clonotype has a handful of counts. DNA for the CDR3: TGCGCCAGCAGCCGGGCAGAGGGGACGTTGTTCCAAGAGACCCAGTACTTC. Translation: CASSRAEGTLFQETQYF. This chain joins TRBV4-1 and TRBJ2-5; D may correspond to TRBD1 or TRBD2 (5 bases each). Trimming removed 4 bases at V and 1 base at J, with 19 bases between. Germline V CDR1 and CDR2: MGHRA, YSYEKL. There are 17 residues in the CDR3.

This clonotype was picked up a small number of times. The CDR3 loop reads CASRYGNTEAFF. Written as DNA, the CDR3 is TGTGCCAGCAGGTATGGAAACACTGAAGCTTTCTTT. This chain joins TRBV27 and TRBJ1-1, with no clear D. Trimming took 6 bases from V and 2 from J, leaving 7 bases between them. CDR1 MNHEY and CDR2 SMNVEV come from the germline V gene (reference sequence). This CDR3 region has 12 residues.

This clonotype came up a few times. This chain connects TRBV12-3 or TRBV12-4 to TRBJ2-5; 10 bases align to TRBD1. CDR3 length: 18 amino acids. V shed 5 bases, J shed 3 bases, and the junction held 15 bases outside the gene matches. This CDR3 is CASSPPWGTGENKETQYF. For the CDR3, the DNA is TGTGCCAGCAGTCCCCCGTGGGGGACAGGGGAAAATAAAGAGACCCAGTACTTC.

This clonotype was seen a handful of times. V is TRBV2 and J is TRBJ2-3, with D hard to call. With 6 bases removed from V and 3 bases from J, the gap between germline ends came to 10 bases. CDR1 is SNHLY, CDR2 FYNNEI, per germline. The CDR3 contains 13 residues. CDR3 nucleotides: TGTGCCAGCAGACGATCAGAAACAGATACGCAGTATTTT. It yields the protein CASRRSETDTQYF.

V and J are TRBV12-3 or TRBV12-4 and TRBJ2-2, with D unclear. This CDR3 spans 14 amino acids. With 1 base removed from V and 6 bases from J, the gap between germline ends came to 9 bases. The chain's CDR3 is CASSLGHPSGELFF. The CDR3 bases are TGTGCCAGCAGTTTAGGACACCCCTCCGGGGAGCTGTTTTTT.

This clonotype was seen many times. The chain combines TRBV6-1 with TRBJ1-6; D not certain. V shed 2 bases and J shed 7 bases, with 9 bases lying between them. From germline, CDR1 is MNHNS and CDR2 SASEGT. This CDR3 region has 14 residues. In DNA form, the CDR3 reads TGTGCCAGCAGTGAAAGGGCGGAAAATTCACCCCTCCACTTT. Residues: CASSERAENSPLHF.

The chain has TRBV15 and TRBJ2-3; 8 bases agree with TRBD2. The CDR3 contains 15 residues. Germline CDR1 is LNHNV and CDR2 is YYDKDF (reference sequence). V dropped 4 bases and J dropped 6; count of bases not matched to a gene: 9. CDR3 in DNA: TGTGCCACCAGCAATACGGGAGGGCCGTTGGATACGCAGTATTTT. Its translation is CATSNTGGPLDTQYF. Variable domain in full (rest from reference TRBV15 and TRBJ2-3): DAMVIQNPRYQVTQFGKPVTLSCSQTLNHNVMYWYQQKSSQAPKLLFHYYDKDFNNEADTPDNFQSRRPNTSFCFLDIRSPGLGDTAMYLCATSNTGGPLDTQYFGPGTRLTVL.

This chain links TRBV10-3 with TRBJ2-1; the match to TRBD2 covers 11 bases. The CDR3 covers 16 residues. V dropped 0 bases and J dropped 6; count of bases not matched to a gene: 4. Germline CDR1 and CDR2: ENHRY and SYGVKD. The CDR3 region has the DNA TGTGCCATCAGTGAGTCACTAGCGGGAGATTTCAATGAGCAGTTCTTC. Translating gives CAISESLAGDFNEQFF.

This clonotype was seen at least ten times. CDR3 bases: TGTGCCACCAGTGATCCCGGCGCCACAGATACGCAGTATTTT. It specifies CATSDPGATDTQYF. The V and J genes are TRBV24-1 and TRBJ2-3, with D unclear. This CDR3 contains 14 residues. Trimming cost V 3 bases and J 2 bases, with 8 bases left between them. Germline V gene lookup returns CDR1 KGHDR and CDR2 SFDVKD.

This sequence joins TRBV20-1 and TRBJ2-7; TRBD1 matches 8 bases. The CDR3 is made up of 15 amino acids. J was trimmed by 2 bases and V by 6 bases; bases with no gene match: 12. CDR1 and CDR2 (germline): DFQATT, SNEGSKA (reference sequence). The CDR3, as DNA: TGCAGTGCCAGGGCCACCAGGGGGCTAACCTACGAGCAGTACTTC. It yields the protein CSARATRGLTYEQYF.